These 4 T cell receptor beta chains were all obtained from the same sample, sequenced in a study of cytomegalovirus exposure and HLA in healthy donors. The PCR contained 60 Vbeta and 13 Jbeta primers. Produced via immunoSEQ multiplex PCR; TCRdb's table is partial and in-frame only. Its clone listing holds tens of thousands of clones. The sample taken for sequencing was PBMCs. Receptors originate from a female donor in good health and CMV-seropositive.

The chain is built from TRBV5-1 and TRBJ1-2, with 8 bases fitting TRBD1. Germline assignment: CDR1 SGHRS and CDR2 YFSETQ. This CDR3 has 14 amino acids. Unmatched junction bases numbered 10, after V lost 4 bases and J lost 8 bases. CDR3 amino acids: CASSLDRGLEGYTF. Here the CDR3 DNA reads TGCGCCAGCAGCCTTGACAGGGGCCTGGAGGGCTACACCTTC.

The rearrangement joins TRBV21-1 to TRBJ2-7; the table gives TRBD2 as D, unverified against the DNA. TRBV21-1 is a recognized pseudogene. CDR3 length: 15 amino acids. The CDR3 is CASSKPASWSYEQYF. In DNA, the CDR3 is TGTGCCAGCAGCAAACCGGCTAGCTGGTCCTACGAGCAGTACTTC.

Written as DNA, the CDR3 is TGTGCCAGCAGCTTGGGGGGACAGGGTGGGAGAAACACCATATATTTT. Translation: CASSLGGQGGRNTIYF. The J gene is TRBJ1-3, the V gene TRBV5-4; TRBD1 matches at 9 bases. The CDR3 has 16 residues. Germline assignment: CDR1 SGHNT and CDR2 YYREEE (reference sequence). Trimming at V came to 0 bases and at J to 5 bases, leaving 6 bases not matched to a gene.

The J gene is TRBJ2-7, the V gene TRBV29-1; D is unresolved. Germline V lookup: CDR1 SQVTM, CDR2 ANQGSEA. Trimming stripped 4 bases from V and 2 bases from J, with 9 bases between. The CDR3 length is 12 residues. DNA of the CDR3: TGCAGCGTTGTTACAGCTGCCTACGAGCAGTACTTC. It encodes CSVVTAAYEQYF.